These 14 T cell receptor beta chains came from one sample sequenced in a study of CD8+ T cells in alopecia areata. RNA, once extracted, was reverse transcribed into cDNA for use as the sequencing template. The table came from immunoSEQ multiplex PCR; TCRdb's copy has only in-frame clones and leaves some out. Of more than 200,000 clones in the sample, 65% to 70% are singletons; the top ten hold approximately 1.2%. The material was CD4+ T cells sorted from blood, obtained at week 0. The receptor set was obtained from a human donor with alopecia areata.

The chain is built from TRBV6-5 and TRBJ2-7; D might be TRBD1 or TRBD2, each matching 5 bases. There are 15 residues in the CDR3. Germline CDR1 reads MNHEY; CDR2 reads SVGAGI. Trimming removed 2 bases from V and 12 bases from J, with 23 bases in between. The CDR3 is CASSYINRDPGMRYF. The CDR3 DNA reads TGTGCCAGCAGTTACATAAACCGGGACCCTGGGATGCGGTACTTC.

This clone was seen once. This chain uses TRBV7-9 with TRBJ1-3; D may be TRBD1 (6 bases). The CDR3 extends over 16 amino acids. CDR1 is SEHNR, CDR2 FQNEAQ, per germline (reference sequence). Trimming shortened V by 5 bases and J by 6 bases, and 20 bases separated the two germline ends. CDR3 in amino acids: CASSPGGNRVANTIYF. The CDR3 DNA follows: TGTGCCAGCAGCCCTGGTGGGAACAGGGTCGCAAACACCATATATTTT.

V usage is TRBV29-1 and J usage is TRBJ2-5; TRBD2 is a possible D gene (7 bases). The V end was cut by 7 bases, the J end by 5 bases, with 17 bases between. CDR3 length: 13 amino acids. CDR1 and CDR2 from the germline V gene are SQVTM and ANQGSEA. CDR3 in amino acids: CSDSRGGTETQYF. The CDR3 DNA reads as TGCAGCGATTCGAGGGGGGGCACGGAGACCCAGTACTTC.

The rearrangement links TRBV9 to TRBJ2-2; 13 positions match TRBD2. The V and J ends lost 1 base and 5 bases, in that order; junction bases with no gene match: 14. This CDR3 spans 20 amino acids. The germline V gene encodes CDR1 SGDLS and CDR2 YYNGEE. The CDR3 here is CASSVSTSGGSYPTTGELFF. The CDR3 DNA reads TGTGCCAGCAGCGTATCGACTAGCGGGGGGTCCTACCCGACGACCGGGGAGCTGTTTTTT.

Details on this clone: Other nucleotide sequences from this sample produce the same CDR3. The chain is built from TRBV30 and TRBJ1-1; D unclear. The V gene lost 5 bases and the J gene lost 1 base, with 5 bases spanning the gap. The CDR3 extends over 11 amino acids. Germline CDR1 and CDR2: GTSNPN and SVGIG (reference sequence). CDR3 DNA: TGTGCCTGGCGGGGGAACACTGAAGCTTTCTTT. Its protein is CAWRGNTEAFF. The full variable domain, rest sourced from reference TRBV30 and TRBJ1-1, is SQTIHQWPATLVQPVGSPLSLECTVEGTSNPNLYWYRQAAGRGLQLLFYSVGIGQISSEVPQNLSASRPQDRQFILSSKKLLLSDSGFYLCAWRGNTEAFFGQGTRLTVV.

The chain joins TRBV30 to TRBJ1-2; D is ambiguous. Germline CDR1 GTSNPN, CDR2 SVGIG (reference sequence). The CDR3 sequence is 12 residues long. V dropped 4 bases and J dropped 4 bases, with 10 bases sitting between them. DNA for the CDR3: TGTGCCTGGAATATAAACCTCTATGGCTACACCTTC. It is translated as CAWNINLYGYTF.

This clone has only a few counts. The rearrangement joins TRBV6-5 to TRBJ2-2; D call uncertain. This CDR3 comprises 13 residues. The germline V gene has CDR1 MNHEY and CDR2 SVGAGI. With 6 bases removed from V and 1 base from J, the gap between germline ends came to 6 bases. The CDR3 sequence is CASRVWNTGELFF. The DNA of the CDR3 is TGTGCCAGCAGGGTCTGGAACACCGGGGAGCTGTTTTTT.

The gene calls are TRBV9 and TRBJ2-7, with 7 bases aligning to TRBD1. This CDR3 is 14 amino acids long. J gave up 2 bases and V 0 bases, and 2 bases lay outside the gene matches. Germline V gene lookup returns CDR1 SGDLS and CDR2 YYNGEE. This CDR3 reads CASSVAGTAYEQYF. The CDR3 bases are TGTGCCAGCAGCGTAGCTGGGACAGCCTACGAGCAGTACTTC.

V is TRBV30 and J is TRBJ1-1; the D gene is possibly TRBD1 (5 bases). With 2 bases removed from V and 7 bases from J, the gap between germline ends came to 8 bases. The CDR3 totals 11 residues. Germline V lookup: CDR1 GTSNPN, CDR2 SVGIG (reference sequence). Written as DNA, the CDR3 is TGTGCCTGGAGTCCAGGGATTGAAGCTTTCTTT. Amino acids: CAWSPGIEAFF.

V usage is TRBV29-1 and J usage is TRBJ2-7; 8 positions agree with TRBD2. V gave up 6 bases and J gave up 0 bases; unmatched junction bases: 4. This CDR3 has 13 residues. Germline V gene sequence: CDR1 SQVTM, CDR2 ANQGSEA. The CDR3 protein is CSVRLALSYEQYF. CDR3 DNA: TGCAGCGTCAGACTAGCGCTCTCCTACGAGCAGTACTTC.

V is TRBV30 and J is TRBJ2-2, with unresolved D. The CDR3 spans 13 residues. The germline V gene has CDR1 GTSNPN and CDR2 SVGIG (reference sequence). V lost 3 bases and J 4 bases, leaving 9 bases between the germline ends. The CDR3 here is CAWRGKRTGELFF. The DNA for the CDR3 is TGTGCCTGGAGAGGGAAACGCACCGGGGAGCTGTTTTTT. The full variable domain, completed using reference TRBV30 and TRBJ2-2, is SQTIHQWPATLVQPVGSPLSLECTVEGTSNPNLYWYRQAAGRGLQLLFYSVGIGQISSEVPQNLSASRPQDRQFILSSKKLLLSDSGFYLCAWRGKRTGELFFGEGSRLTVL.

As concerns this clone: This specimen includes other DNA sequences encoding the same CDR3. The CDR3 DNA follows: TGTGCCAGCTCACCGGGCAGTAATCAGCCCCAGCATTTT. This gives the protein CASSPGSNQPQHF. The chain is built from TRBV18 and TRBJ1-5; D call uncertain. Germline CDR1 KGHSH, CDR2 LQKENI. The CDR3 totals 13 residues. V was clipped by 3 bases and J by 4 bases, with 7 bases between them.

The genes are TRBV5-1 and TRBJ2-5; D is perhaps TRBD2 (5 bases). The CDR3 is 13 residues long. The germline V gene has CDR1 SGHRS and CDR2 YFSETQ. The V end was cut by 4 bases, the J end by 5 bases, with 12 bases between. The CDR3 loop reads CASSRRDTETQYF. CDR3 in DNA: TGCGCCAGCAGCCGCCGGGATACCGAGACCCAGTACTTC.

J is TRBJ1-6 and V is TRBV4-2; D is unresolved. This CDR3 spans 13 amino acids. V shed 1 base and J shed 4 bases, with 2 bases lying between them. CDR1 LGHNA and CDR2 YNFKEQ come from the germline V gene. The CDR3 DNA reads TGTGCCAGCAGCCAAGGGTATAATTCACCCCTCCACTTT. Amino acid sequence: CASSQGYNSPLHF.